This TCR beta chain originates from a study of identical twins. Germline V gives CDR1 SQVTM, CDR2 ANQGSEA. This CDR3 comprises 16 residues. Between the trimmed V and J ends, which lost 4 bases and 4 bases, there was a span of 20 bases. This clonotype has at least ten counts. Its target is unknown. After template switching added a universal primer site, the resulting cDNA carried unique molecular identifiers. Using its own MiXCR run on the 5' RACE reads, TCRdb lists one record per CDR3 protein. The profile shows 200,000 to 250,000 distinct CDR3 sequences, roughly 13% of them singletons. Notes on the study in general: While abundant cord blood beta clonotypes carried fewer insertions, memory repertoires showed no such pattern.

Another study also made use of these data, one on yellow fever vaccine responses in identical twins. That study reports: Reportedly, twins showed a vaccine T cell response that looked partly convergent and partly personalized.

The TCR comes from a woman in her late teens or twenties in good health. The sample taken for sequencing was memory (CD45RO+) T cells sorted from blood. The V gene is TRBV29-1, the J gene TRBJ2-1, with D perhaps matching TRBD2 (6 bases). The CDR3 loop reads CSVGLLGKGGYNEQFF. CDR3 DNA: TGCAGCGTTGGTCTACTAGGGAAGGGAGGTTACAATGAGCAGTTCTTC.